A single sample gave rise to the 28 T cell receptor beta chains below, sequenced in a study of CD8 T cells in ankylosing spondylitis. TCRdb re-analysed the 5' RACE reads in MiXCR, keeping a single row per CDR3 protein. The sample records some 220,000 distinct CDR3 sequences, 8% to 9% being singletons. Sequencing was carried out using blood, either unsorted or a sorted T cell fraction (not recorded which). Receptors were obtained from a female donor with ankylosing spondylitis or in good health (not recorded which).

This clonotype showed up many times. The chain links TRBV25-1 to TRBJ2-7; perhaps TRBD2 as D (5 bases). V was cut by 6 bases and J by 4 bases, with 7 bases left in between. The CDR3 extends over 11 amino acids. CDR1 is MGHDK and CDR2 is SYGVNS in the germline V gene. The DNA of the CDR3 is TGTGCCAGCAGATCGGGGTACGAGCAGTACTTC. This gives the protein CASRSGYEQYF.

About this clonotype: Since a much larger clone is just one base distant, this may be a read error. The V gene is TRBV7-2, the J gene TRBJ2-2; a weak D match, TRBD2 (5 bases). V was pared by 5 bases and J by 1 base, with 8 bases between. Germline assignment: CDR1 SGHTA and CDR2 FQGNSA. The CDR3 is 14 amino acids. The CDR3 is CASSTDWNTGELFF. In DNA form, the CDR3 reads TGTGCCAGCAGCACGGACTGGAACACCGGGGAGCTGTTTTTT.

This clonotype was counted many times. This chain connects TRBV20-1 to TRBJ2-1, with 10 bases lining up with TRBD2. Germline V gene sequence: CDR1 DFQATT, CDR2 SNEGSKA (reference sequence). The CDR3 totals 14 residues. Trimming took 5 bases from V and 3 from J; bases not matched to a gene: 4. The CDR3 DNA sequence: TGCAGTGCTGGAACTAGCGGGATCTACAATGAGCAGTTCTTC. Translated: CSAGTSGIYNEQFF.

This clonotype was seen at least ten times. In nucleotides, the CDR3 is TGTGCCAGCAGCCCCCAAGGGAGTTCCGGGGTCGTAAGCACAGATACGCAGTATTTT. Its protein is CASSPQGSSGVVSTDTQYF. The V call is TRBV9, the J call TRBJ2-3; D is perhaps TRBD2 (5 bases). V lost 4 bases and J 0 bases, leaving 24 bases between the germline ends. There are 19 residues in the CDR3. Germline V gene lookup returns CDR1 SGDLS and CDR2 YYNGEE.

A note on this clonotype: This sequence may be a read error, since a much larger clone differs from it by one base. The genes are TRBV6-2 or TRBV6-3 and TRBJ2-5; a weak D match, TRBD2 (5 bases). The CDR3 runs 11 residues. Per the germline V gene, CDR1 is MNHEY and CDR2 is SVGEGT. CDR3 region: CTSGEQETQYF. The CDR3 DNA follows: TGTACCAGCGGCGAACAAGAGACCCAGTACTTC.

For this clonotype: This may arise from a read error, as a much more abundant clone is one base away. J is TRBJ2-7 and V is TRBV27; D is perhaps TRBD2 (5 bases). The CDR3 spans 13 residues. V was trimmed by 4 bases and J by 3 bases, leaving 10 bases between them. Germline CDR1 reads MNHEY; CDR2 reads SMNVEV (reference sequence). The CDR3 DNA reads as TGTGCCAGCAGTTCCGCGACTATCTACGAGCAGTACTTC. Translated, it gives CASSSATIYEQYF.

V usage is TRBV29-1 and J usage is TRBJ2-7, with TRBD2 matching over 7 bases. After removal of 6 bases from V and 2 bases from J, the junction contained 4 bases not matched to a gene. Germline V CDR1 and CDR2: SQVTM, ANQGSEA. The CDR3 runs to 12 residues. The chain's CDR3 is CSVGGSAYEQYF. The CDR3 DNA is TGCAGCGTGGGAGGGTCCGCCTACGAGCAGTACTTC.

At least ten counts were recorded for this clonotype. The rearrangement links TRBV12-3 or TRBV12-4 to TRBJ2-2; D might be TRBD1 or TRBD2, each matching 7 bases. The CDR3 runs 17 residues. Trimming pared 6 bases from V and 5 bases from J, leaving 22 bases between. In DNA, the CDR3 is TGTGCCAGCAGGTCTTCAGGGGGGGGGCTAAGTACCGGGGAGCTGTTTTTT. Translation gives CASRSSGGGLSTGELFF.

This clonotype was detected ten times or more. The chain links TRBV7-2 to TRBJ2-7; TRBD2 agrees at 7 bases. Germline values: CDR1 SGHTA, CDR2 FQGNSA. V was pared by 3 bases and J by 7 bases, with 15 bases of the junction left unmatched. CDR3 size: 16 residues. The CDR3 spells CASSFLSGLGSEEQYF. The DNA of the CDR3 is TGTGCCAGCAGCTTTCTATCCGGACTAGGATCGGAGGAGCAGTACTTC.

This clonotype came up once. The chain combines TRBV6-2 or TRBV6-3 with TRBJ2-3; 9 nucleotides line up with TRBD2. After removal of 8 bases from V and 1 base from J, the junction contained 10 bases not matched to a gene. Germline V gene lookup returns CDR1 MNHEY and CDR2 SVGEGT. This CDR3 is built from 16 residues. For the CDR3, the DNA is TGTGCCAGCCTCCCCCGAGCTAGCGGGGGCACAGATACGCAGTATTTT. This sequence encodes CASLPRASGGTDTQYF.

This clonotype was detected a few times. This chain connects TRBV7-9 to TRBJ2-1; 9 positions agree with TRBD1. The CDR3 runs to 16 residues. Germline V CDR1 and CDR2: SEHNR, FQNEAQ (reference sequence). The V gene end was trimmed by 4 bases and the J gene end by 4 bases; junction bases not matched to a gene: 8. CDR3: CASSSRLGTGYNEQFF. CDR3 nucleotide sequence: TGTGCCAGCAGCTCCCGCCTCGGGACAGGGTACAATGAGCAGTTCTTC.

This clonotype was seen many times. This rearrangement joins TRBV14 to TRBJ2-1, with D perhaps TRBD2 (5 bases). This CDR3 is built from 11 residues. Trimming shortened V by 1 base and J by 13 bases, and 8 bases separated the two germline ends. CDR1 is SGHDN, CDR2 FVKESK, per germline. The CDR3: CASSQGRTQFF. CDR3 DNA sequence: TGTGCCAGCAGCCAAGGCCGGACTCAGTTCTTC.

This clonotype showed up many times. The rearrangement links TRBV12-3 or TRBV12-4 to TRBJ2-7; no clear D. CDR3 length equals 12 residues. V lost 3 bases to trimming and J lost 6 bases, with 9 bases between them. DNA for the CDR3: TGTGCCAGCAGTTTGTCGTGGACCGAGCAGTACTTC. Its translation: CASSLSWTEQYF.

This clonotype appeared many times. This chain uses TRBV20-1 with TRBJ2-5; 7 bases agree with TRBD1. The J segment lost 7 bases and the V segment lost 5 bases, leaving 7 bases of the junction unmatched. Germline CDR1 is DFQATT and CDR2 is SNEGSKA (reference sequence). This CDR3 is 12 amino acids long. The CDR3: CSARGPGGTQYF. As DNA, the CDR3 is TGCAGTGCTCGGGGCCCAGGGGGGACCCAGTACTTC.

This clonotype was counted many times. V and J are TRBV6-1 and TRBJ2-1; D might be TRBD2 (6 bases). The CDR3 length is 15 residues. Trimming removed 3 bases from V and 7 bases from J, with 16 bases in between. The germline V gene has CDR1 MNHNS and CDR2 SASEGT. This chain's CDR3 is CASSERDAPFNEQFF. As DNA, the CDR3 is TGTGCCAGCAGTGAGCGGGATGCCCCCTTTAATGAGCAGTTCTTC.

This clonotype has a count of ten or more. CDR3 in amino acids: CSARDLLTSGGNEQFF. The DNA of the CDR3 is TGCAGTGCTAGAGATCTCCTTACTAGCGGGGGAAATGAGCAGTTCTTC. V and J are TRBV20-1 and TRBJ2-1; 11 bases agree with TRBD2. V shed 0 bases, J shed 7 bases, and the junction held 8 bases outside the gene matches. Germline CDR1 is DFQATT and CDR2 is SNEGSKA (reference sequence). The CDR3 runs to 16 residues.

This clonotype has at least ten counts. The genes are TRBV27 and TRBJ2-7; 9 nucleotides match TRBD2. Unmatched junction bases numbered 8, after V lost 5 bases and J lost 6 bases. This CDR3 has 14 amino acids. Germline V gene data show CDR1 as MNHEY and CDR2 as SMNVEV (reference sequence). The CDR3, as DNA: TGTGCCAGCAGTCCCGTAGCGGGAGAGGTCGAGCAGTACTTC. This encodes CASSPVAGEVEQYF.

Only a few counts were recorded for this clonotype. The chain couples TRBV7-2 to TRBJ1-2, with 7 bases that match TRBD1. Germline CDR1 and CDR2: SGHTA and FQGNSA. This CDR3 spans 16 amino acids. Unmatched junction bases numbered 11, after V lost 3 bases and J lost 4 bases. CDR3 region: CASSLVVVGGSYGYTF. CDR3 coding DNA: TGTGCCAGCAGCTTGGTCGTGGTAGGGGGCAGCTATGGCTACACCTTC. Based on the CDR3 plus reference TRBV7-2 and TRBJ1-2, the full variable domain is GAGVSQSPSNKVTEKGKDVELRCDPISGHTALYWYRQSLGQGLEFLIYFQGNSAPDKSGLPSDRFSAERTGGSVSTLTIQRTQQEDSAVYLCASSLVVVGGSYGYTFGSGTRLTVV.

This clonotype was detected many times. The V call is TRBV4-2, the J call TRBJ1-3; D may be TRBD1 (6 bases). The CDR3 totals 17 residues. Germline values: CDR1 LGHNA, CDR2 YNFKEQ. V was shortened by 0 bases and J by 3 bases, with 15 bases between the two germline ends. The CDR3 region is CASSQDIGGVIGNTIYF. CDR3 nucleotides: TGTGCCAGCAGCCAAGATATTGGGGGCGTGATTGGAAACACCATATATTTT.

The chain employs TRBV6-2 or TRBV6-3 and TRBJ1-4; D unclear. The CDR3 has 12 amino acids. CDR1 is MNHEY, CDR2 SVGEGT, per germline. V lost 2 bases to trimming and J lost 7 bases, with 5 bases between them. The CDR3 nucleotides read TGTGCCAGCAGTTACGTGGCTGAAAAACTGTTTTTT. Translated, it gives CASSYVAEKLFF.

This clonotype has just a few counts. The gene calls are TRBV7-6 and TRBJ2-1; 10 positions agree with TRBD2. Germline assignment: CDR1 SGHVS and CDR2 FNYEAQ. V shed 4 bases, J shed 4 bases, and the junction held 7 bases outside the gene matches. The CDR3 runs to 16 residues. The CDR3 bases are TGTGCCAGCAGCTCTTCTAGCGGGAGAAATTACAATGAGCAGTTCTTC. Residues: CASSSSSGRNYNEQFF.

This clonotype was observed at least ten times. The CDR3 sequence: CASSRETGFNAPLHF. The CDR3 DNA reads TGTGCCAGCTCGCGGGAGACAGGGTTCAACGCACCCCTCCACTTT. The rearrangement uses TRBV18 and TRBJ1-6, with 7 bases aligning to TRBD1. Unmatched junction bases numbered 13, after V lost 6 bases and J lost 11 bases. The germline gives CDR1 KGHSH, CDR2 LQKENI. This CDR3 has 15 amino acids. The complete variable domain, with remaining parts taken from reference TRBV18 and TRBJ1-6, reads NAGVMQNPRHLVRRRGQEARLRCSPMKGHSHVYWYRQLPEEGLKFMVYLQKENIIDESGMPKERFSAEFPKEGPSILRIQQVVRGDSAAYFCASSRETGFNAPLHFGNGTRLTVT.

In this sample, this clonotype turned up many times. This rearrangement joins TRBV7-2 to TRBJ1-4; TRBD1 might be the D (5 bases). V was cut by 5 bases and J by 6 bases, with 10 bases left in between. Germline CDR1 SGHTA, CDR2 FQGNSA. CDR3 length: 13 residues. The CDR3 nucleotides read TGTGCCAGCAGCGTCGGGACCTATGAAAAACTGTTTTTT. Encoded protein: CASSVGTYEKLFF.

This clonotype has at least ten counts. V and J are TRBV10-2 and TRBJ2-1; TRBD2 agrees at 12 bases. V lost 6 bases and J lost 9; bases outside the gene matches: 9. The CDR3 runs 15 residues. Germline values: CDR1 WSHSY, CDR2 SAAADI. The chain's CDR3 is CASSLGLAGTLEQFF. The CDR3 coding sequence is TGCGCCAGCAGCCTCGGACTAGCGGGAACCCTTGAGCAGTTCTTC.

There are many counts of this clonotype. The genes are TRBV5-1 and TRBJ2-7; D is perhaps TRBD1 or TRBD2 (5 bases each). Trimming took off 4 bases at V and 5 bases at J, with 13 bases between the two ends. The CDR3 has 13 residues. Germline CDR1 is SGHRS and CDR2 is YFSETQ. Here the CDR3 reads CASSPVRDHEQYF. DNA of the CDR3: TGCGCCAGCAGCCCCGTAAGGGACCACGAGCAGTACTTC.

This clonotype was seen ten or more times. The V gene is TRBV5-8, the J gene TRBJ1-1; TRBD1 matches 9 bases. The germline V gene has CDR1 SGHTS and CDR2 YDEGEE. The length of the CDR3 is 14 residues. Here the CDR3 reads CAEEGQGVSTEAFF. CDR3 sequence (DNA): TGTGCAGAAGAGGGACAGGGAGTATCCACTGAAGCTTTCTTT.

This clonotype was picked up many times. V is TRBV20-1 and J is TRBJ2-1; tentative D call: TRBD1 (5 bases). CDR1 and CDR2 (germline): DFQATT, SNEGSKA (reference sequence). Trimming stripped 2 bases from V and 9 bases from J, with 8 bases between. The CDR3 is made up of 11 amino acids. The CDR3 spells CSARQGAEQFF. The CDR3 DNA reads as TGCAGTGCTAGACAGGGTGCTGAGCAGTTCTTC.

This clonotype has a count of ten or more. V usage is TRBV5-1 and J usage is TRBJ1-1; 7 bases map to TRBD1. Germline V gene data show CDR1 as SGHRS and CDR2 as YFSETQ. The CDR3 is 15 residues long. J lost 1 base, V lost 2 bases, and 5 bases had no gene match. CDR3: CASSFTGVGNTEAFF. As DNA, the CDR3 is TGCGCCAGCAGCTTCACAGGGGTTGGGAACACTGAAGCTTTCTTT.